This T cell receptor (beta chain) was identified in a study of resident and recirculating memory T cells in vitiligo. Turning to the study itself: Epidermis came from shave biopsies of lesional and nonlesional sites, plus PBMCs.

The method was immunoSEQ multiplex PCR; TCRdb's version includes in-frame clones alone and lacks a portion of them. The sample records 70,000 or so clones, about 89% being singletons. CDR1 MNHNY and CDR2 SVGAGI come from the germline V gene (reference sequence). Trimming cost V 11 bases and J 5 bases; bases outside gene matches: 6. CDR3 length: 11 amino acids. The V gene is TRBV6-6, the J gene TRBJ2-7, with TRBD1 matching over 7 bases. The sequence came from a male donor with vitiligo. The sequenced material came from blood. The CDR3 here is CAAADRDEQYF. CDR3 DNA: TGTGCCGCCGCAGACAGGGACGAGCAGTACTTC.